The 9 T cell receptor beta chains given below trace back to one sample, sequenced in a study of T cell clusters in autoimmune cytopenias. Approximately 36,000 genome equivalents of blood DNA were amplified for TRB. TRB was amplified by touch-down multiplex PCR, primer pools A and B combined. TCRdb re-called the multiplex PCR reads and catalogs CDR3 proteins one per entry, DNA excluded. The listing records 5,500 to 6,500 distinct CDR3 sequences. These data are also associated with another study on T cell repertoires in aging, cancer and after chemotherapy.

Sample: peripheral blood. These receptors were collected from a human donor in good health.

By frequency, this clonotype registers medium-sized. This rearrangement joins TRBV19 to TRBJ2-1. CDR1 and CDR2 (germline): LNHDA, SQIVND (reference sequence). The CDR3 is made up of 15 amino acids. The CDR3 protein is CASNDRQGPYNEQFF.

The V call is TRBV19, the J call TRBJ1-1; the TCRdb D gene call, TRBD1, has no DNA to confirm it. There are 15 residues in the CDR3. Germline loops: CDR1 LNHDA, CDR2 SQIVND (reference sequence). The CDR3 region is CASIDRGRANTEAFF.

V is TRBV12-3 or TRBV12-4 and J is TRBJ2-1; TCRdb picks TRBD2, but there is no DNA to check that call. CDR3 length: 15 residues. The CDR3 protein is CANSASSGTYNEQFF.

The chain links TRBV6-5 to TRBJ2-2. There are 13 residues in the CDR3. Germline assignment: CDR1 MNHEY and CDR2 SVGAGI. CDR3 residues: CASSDGDNGELFF.

This clonotype is called medium-sized based on its frequency. The chain carries TRBV30 and TRBJ2-1. CDR1 and CDR2 (germline): GTSNPN, SVGIG (reference sequence). The CDR3 loop spans 15 amino acids. CDR3 loop: CAWSALDRSYNEQFF.

This clonotype is called medium-sized based on its frequency. The chain joins TRBV27 to TRBJ2-5; TCRdb picks TRBD1, but there is no DNA to check that call. CDR1 and CDR2 from the germline V gene are MNHEY and SMNVEV (reference sequence). The length of the CDR3 is 13 residues. Here the CDR3 reads CASSVQGTETQYF.

This clonotype is classed as medium-sized (0.01 to 0.1%) by frequency. The chain uses TRBV27 and TRBJ2-7. The CDR3 is 14 amino acids. Germline V gene lookup returns CDR1 MNHEY and CDR2 SMNVEV (reference sequence). Here the CDR3 reads CASRRNGPDYEQYF.

This chain uses TRBV30 with TRBJ2-5; TCRdb designates TRBD2, a call that cannot be tested without DNA. The CDR3 is 15 residues long. Germline V gives CDR1 GTSNPN, CDR2 SVGIG (reference sequence). CDR3 residues: CAWSVGAGDWETQYF.

This chain links TRBV12-3 or TRBV12-4 with TRBJ2-7; TCRdb returns TRBD2, unconfirmable since there is no DNA. This CDR3 contains 15 residues. The CDR3: CASSSLAGTGYEQYF.